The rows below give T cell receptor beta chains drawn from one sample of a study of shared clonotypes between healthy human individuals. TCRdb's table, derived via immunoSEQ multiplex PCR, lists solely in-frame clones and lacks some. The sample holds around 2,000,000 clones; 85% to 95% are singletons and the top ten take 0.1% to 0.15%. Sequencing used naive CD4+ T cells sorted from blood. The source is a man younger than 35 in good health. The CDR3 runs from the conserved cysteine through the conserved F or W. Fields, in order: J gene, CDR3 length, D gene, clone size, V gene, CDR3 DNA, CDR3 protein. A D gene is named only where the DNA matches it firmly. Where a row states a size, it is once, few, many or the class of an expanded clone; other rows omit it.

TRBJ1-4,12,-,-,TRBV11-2,TGTGCCAGCAGCGCTCAGGGGGAAAAACTGTTTTTT,CASSAQGEKLFF
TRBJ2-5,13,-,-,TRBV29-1,TGCAGCGTTGAGGAGCAGGGACAAGAGACCCAGTACTTC,CSVEEQGQETQYF
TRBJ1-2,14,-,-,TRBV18,TGTGCCAGCTCACCAAACAGGGTTTACTATGGCTACACCTTC,CASSPNRVYYGYTF
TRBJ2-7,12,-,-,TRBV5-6,TGTGCCAGCAGCTTCCTGGGGTACGAGCAGTACTTC,CASSFLGYEQYF
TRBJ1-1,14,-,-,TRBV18,TGTGCCAGCTCACCCCAGGGAGGAGGCACTGAAGCTTTCTTT,CASSPQGGGTEAFF
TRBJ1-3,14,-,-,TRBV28,TGTGCCAGCAGTTTAGGTTCCTCTGGAAACACCATATATTTT,CASSLGSSGNTIYF
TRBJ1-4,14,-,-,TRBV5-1,TGCGCCAGCAGCTTGGGGCAGTCTAATGAAAAACTGTTTTTT,CASSLGQSNEKLFF
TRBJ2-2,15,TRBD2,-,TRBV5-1,TGCGCCAGCAGCTTGGCCGGACTAGCCTCCGGGGAGCTGTTTTTT,CASSLAGLASGELFF
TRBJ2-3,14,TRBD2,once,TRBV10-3,TGTGCCATCAGCGGGACTAGCGGACCAGATACGCAGTATTTT,CAISGTSGPDTQYF
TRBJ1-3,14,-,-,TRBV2,TGTGCCAGCAGTGGGGCCAACTCTGGAAACACCATATATTTT,CASSGANSGNTIYF
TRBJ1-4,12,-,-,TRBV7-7,TGTGCTTCCCGGGGGGTTGGTGAAAAACTGTTTTTT,CASRGVGEKLFF
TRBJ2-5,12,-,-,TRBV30,TGTGCCTGGAGTATAACTCGGGAGACCCAGTACTTC,CAWSITRETQYF
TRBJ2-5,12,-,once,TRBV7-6,TGTGCCAGCACGGTGAATGGAGAGACCCAGTACTTC,CASTVNGETQYF
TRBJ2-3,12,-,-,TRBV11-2,TGTGCCAGCAGCTTATCGGCAGATACGCAGTATTTT,CASSLSADTQYF
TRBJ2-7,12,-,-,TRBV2,TGTGCCAGCAGTGATGAGGGTTACGAGCAGTACTTC,CASSDEGYEQYF
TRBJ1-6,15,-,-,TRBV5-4,TGTGCCAGCAGCTCCCCGGAGGTTCCTAGATCACCCCTCCACTTT,CASSSPEVPRSPLHF
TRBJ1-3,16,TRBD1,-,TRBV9,TGTGCCAGCAGCGTAGAGGGGGCGGACTCTGGAAACACCATATATTTT,CASSVEGADSGNTIYF
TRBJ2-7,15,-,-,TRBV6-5,TGTGCCAGCAGTTCCACCGACCGAAACTCCTACGAGCAGTACTTC,CASSSTDRNSYEQYF
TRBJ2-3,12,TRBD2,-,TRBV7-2,TGTGCCAGCAGCTTCGGGGAGGGTACGCAGTATTTT,CASSFGEGTQYF
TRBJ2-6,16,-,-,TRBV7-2,TGTGCCAGCAGCCCGGGACTCCCCTCTGGGGCCAACGTCCTGACTTTC,CASSPGLPSGANVLTF
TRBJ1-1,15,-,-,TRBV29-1,TGCAGCGTTGAAACAGGGAGCTGGCTGAACACTGAAGCTTTCTTT,CSVETGSWLNTEAFF
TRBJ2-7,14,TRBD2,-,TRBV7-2,TGTGCCAGCAGCTCCCAGACTAGCGGGTACGAGCAGTACTTC,CASSSQTSGYEQYF
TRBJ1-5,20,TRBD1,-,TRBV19,TGTGCCAGTAGTACAGAACAGGGGATAGGTTGGGGGGTCAGCAATCAGCCCCAGCATTTT,CASSTEQGIGWGVSNQPQHF
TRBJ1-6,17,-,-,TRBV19,TGTGCCAGTAGAAAACCGGGGGAAAAGTCCTATAATTCACCCCTCCACTTT,CASRKPGEKSYNSPLHF
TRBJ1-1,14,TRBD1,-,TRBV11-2,TGTGCCAGCAGCTTAGGAGACAGGGGCACTGAAGCTTTCTTT,CASSLGDRGTEAFF
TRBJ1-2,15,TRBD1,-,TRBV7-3,TGTGCCAGCAGCCCACACAGGGGGCCGAGCTATGGCTACACCTTC,CASSPHRGPSYGYTF
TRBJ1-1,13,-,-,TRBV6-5,TGTGCCAGCACTAGGGGCGCGAACACTGAAGCTTTCTTT,CASTRGANTEAFF
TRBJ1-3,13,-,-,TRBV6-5,TGTGCCAGCAGCAGGGACAACCTAAACACCATATATTTT,CASSRDNLNTIYF
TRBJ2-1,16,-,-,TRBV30,TGTGCCTGGAGTGTATCACAGGTTAGCTCCTACAATGAGCAGTTCTTC,CAWSVSQVSSYNEQFF